Given below is one TCR beta chain in context. The junction does not match germline at one end; this may be a read error. This sample stems from a study of blood T cells in healthy people across ages. Study context: T cells yielded about one barcoded beta molecule per two cells through template switching.

The CDR3 extends over 14 amino acids. The germline V gene encodes CDR1 SGHRS and CDR2 YFSETQ. PCR was performed a second time for roughly 7 to 11 cycles using a sample-barcoded 5' primer and a J-beta primer mix. From the 5' RACE reads, TCRdb called clonotypes with MiXCR, one entry per CDR3 protein. The sample records some 1,500,000 distinct CDR3 sequences, around 40% being singletons. Specimen: blood. The chain uses TRBV5-1 and TRBJ2-1; no clear D gene. The clonotype comes from a woman aged 18 to 35 in good health. The CDR3 region has the DNA TGCGCCAGCAGCTTGGAGGCCAGCTACAATAAGCAGTTCTTC. Its protein is CASSLEASYNKQFF.